This TCR beta chain was found in a study of T cells after yellow fever vaccination (dated 2019 in TCRdb). With respect to the entire study: Libraries from fractions with low cell numbers were prepared with the SMART-Seq v4 Ultra Low Input RNA kit. Blood was drawn at multiple timepoints before and after primary and secondary immunization, with bulk PBMC replicates and cell subsets isolated. Two healthy male donors made up the cohort, one aged 18 to 30 years and the other aged 30 to 40 years. To follow T-cell clones before and after both primary and booster YFV17D yellow fever vaccination, bulk TCR alpha and beta repertoires underwent longitudinal sequencing.

TCR cDNA was made using 5'RACE template switching, a step that added a universal primer site and unique molecular identifiers. Priming of cDNA synthesis was performed from both the TCR alpha and TCR beta constant segments. Two PCR steps were used to amplify libraries, with sample barcodes and sequencing adapters being added in the second step. Sequencing of libraries was performed on Illumina HiSeq 2500 (2x100 bp) or NovaSeq (2x150 bp). On the authors' methods: Reads were demultiplexed and collapsed into UMI consensus sequences with MIGEC, and V(D)J alignment was performed with MiXCR. Using edgeR on replicate PBMC samples, clonotypes were called vaccine-responding if FDR was below 0.01 and the log2 fold change was above 5 up to day 15. Each bulk clonotype received a CD4 or CD8 identity based on whether the sequenced CD4 or CD8 repertoire contained that clonotype at higher abundance. TCRdb passed the public sequencing reads through fastp at Q25 and MiXCR, retaining productive beta sequences. Each entry merges the rows of one CDR3 protein and shows their most common DNA and genes. TCRdb, rather than the study authors, made the V and J calls. The sample table shows approximately 120,000 distinct CDR3 sequences, and 6% to 8% are seen once. The ten largest clonotypes hold around 2.7% of the sample.

The paper as a whole reports these results and caveats: Because abundant contaminating clonotypes from the bulk population could be contained in FACS-sorted repertoires, computational filtering was required. A small fraction of clonotypes appeared in both the CD4 and CD8 compartments, likely as a result of convergent recombination. After the booster, most clones that had expanded after primary vaccination were detected again (approximately 96% of CD4 and 70% to 90% of CD8), suggesting broad maintenance of memory. The study included only a couple of donors, which limits how far the findings can be generalized. The secondary T-cell response was weaker than the primary response but faster, peaking on day 5 instead of day 15.

This clonotype was counted many times. Its antigen is unknown. Base-call qualities are not available, and no considerably larger clone is one nucleotide away. The CDR3 covers 16 residues, taking in both the cysteine and the phenylalanine. The retained sequence is limited to the CDR3, 48 bases, with the frame set at the first base. CDR1 and CDR2 are read off the germline V gene as MNHEY and SVGAGI. Trimming costs V 5 bases and J 0 bases, and their ends lie 15 bases apart. Reading the label with the study, this specimen's treatment or condition is: live attenuated yellow fever vaccine strain. A standard Ficoll-Paque protocol was used to isolate PBMCs from peripheral blood. Dynabeads CD4 and CD8 positive selection kits were used to isolate CD4 and CD8 T-cell fractions. RNA was extracted with TriZol from bulk PBMCs, CD4 and CD8 fractions, and dextramer-positive and dextramer-negative fractions.

The sequences come from CD4+ T cells sorted from PBMCs, collected approximately 11 days after the first yellow fever vaccination. This TCR was sampled from a man between 18 and 29 years old who received the YFV17D yellow fever vaccine. In this chain, TRBV6-5 is recombined with TRBJ2-3; the best D guess is TRBD2, with 6 bases matching. For the CDR3, the sequence is CASSIRGASSTDTQYF. The DNA sequence is given as TGTGCCAGCAGTATTCGCGGGGCTTCTAGCACAGATACGCAGTATTTT.